This passage covers 2 T cell receptor beta chains from one sample sequenced in a study of T cells in Graves' hyperthyroidism and ophthalmopathy. Researchers amplified the TCR beta CDR3 regions from RNA transcripts. Initially, a first-round RT-PCR of the TCR CDR3 employed the HTBI primer set. Using its own MiXCR run on the multiplex PCR reads, TCRdb lists one record per CDR3 protein. The sample carries fewer than 900,000 distinct CDR3 sequences, about a sixth recorded once. The sequenced material came from blood. These receptors originate from a man younger than 35 with Graves' hyperthyroidism.

Details on this clonotype: A much more abundant neighbour one base away suggests this may be a read error. The rearrangement joins TRBV12-3 or TRBV12-4 to TRBJ1-1; the match to TRBD1 covers 8 bases. The CDR3 sequence is 15 residues long. The J segment lost 1 base and the V segment lost 5 bases, leaving 6 bases of the junction unmatched. The chain's CDR3 is CASSTGQGENTEAFF. In DNA form, the CDR3 reads TGTGCCAGCAGTACAGGACAGGGCGAGAACACTGAAGCTTTCTTT.

The V call is TRBV11-3, the J call TRBJ2-3; maybe TRBD1 (6 bases). This CDR3 is 16 amino acids long. Trimming took 1 base from V and 5 from J, leaving 16 bases between them. Germline assignment: CDR1 SGHNT and CDR2 YENEEA. For the CDR3, the DNA is TGTGCCAGCAGCTTAGTTGGGGCAGGGGCGCGAGATACGCAGTATTTT. This codes for CASSLVGAGARDTQYF.